This T cell receptor beta chain was found in a study of blood T cell repertoires in COVID-19. As originally analysed: Estimation of nucleated cell counts was performed using reference gene primer amplification. Only in-frame clones appear in the TCRdb table, and some are missing; sequencing was by immunoSEQ multiplex PCR. V, J and clone size are taken as reported in that table, and D and trimming were inferred from the DNA itself. The sample lists fewer than 250,000 clones, roughly nine tenths occurring once. Germline assignment: CDR1 SGHVS and CDR2 FNYEAQ. With V trimmed by 0 bases and J by 5 bases, 6 bases remained unmatched. The CDR3 is 15 residues long.

The sequence was obtained from a woman in her 70s with acute or convalescent COVID-19. Sequenced input: peripheral blood. V and J are TRBV7-6 and TRBJ2-7; 8 bases are a match to TRBD2. In DNA, the CDR3 is TGTGCCAGCAGCTTAGCTGACGGGGGGGAGCACGAGCAGTACTTC. Its protein product is CASSLADGGEHEQYF. Combining the CDR3 with reference TRBV7-6 and TRBJ2-7 gives the whole variable domain GAGVSQSPRYKVTKRGQDVALRCDPISGHVSLYWYRQALGQGPEFLTYFNYEAQQDKSGLPNDRFSAERPEGSISTLTIQRTEQRDSAMYRCASSLADGGEHEQYFGPGTRLTVT.